The 14 T cell receptor beta chains reported below all come from one sample, sequenced in a study of tumor-infiltrating lymphocytes in primary liver carcinoma. The study co-extracted DNA and RNA from roughly 20-30 mg of unsorted bulk tissue. The template, roughly 510 ng total RNA, yielded TCR beta cDNA made with a constant-region primer. Amplification in three nested multiplex PCR rounds with slightly modified ARM-PCR gave rise to TCR beta libraries. Use of TRBV1-TRBV30 forward primers with a C-beta reverse primer characterized the first two PCR rounds, which lasted nine to eleven cycles each. In TCRdb, the multiplex PCR reads were re-called with MiXCR into one record per CDR3 protein. The data contain tens of thousands of distinct CDR3 sequences, over 60% of them singletons. Material: liver tumor tissue from sampling region 4. Stated subset: tumor region T4, right-lateral pole. These receptors all come from a middle-aged man with primary liver carcinoma and hepatitis B virus infection.

In this sample, this clonotype turned up many times. The V gene is TRBV5-1, the J gene TRBJ2-7, with TRBD2 matching 11 bases. This CDR3 is 17 amino acids long. After removal of 0 bases from V and 0 bases from J, the junction contained 5 bases not matched to a gene. In germline, CDR1 is SGHRS, CDR2 YFSETQ. The CDR3 here is CASSLGGLAGGSYEQYF. The CDR3, as DNA: TGCGCCAGCAGCTTGGGGGGTCTAGCGGGAGGCTCCTACGAGCAGTACTTC.

This clonotype has just one count. The junction differs from germline at one of its ends, possibly a read error. The V and J genes are TRBV6-2 or TRBV6-3 and TRBJ1-1, with a possible D match to TRBD1 (5 bases). Looked up from germline, CDR1 is MNHEY and CDR2 is SVGEGT. CDR3 size: 14 residues. Written as DNA, the CDR3 is TGTACCAGCAAGAGGTTGGGACGGTTCACTGTAGCTTTCTTT. This sequence encodes CTSKRLGRFTVAFF.

In this sample, this clonotype turned up a few times. The chain recombines TRBV29-1 with TRBJ2-7; 11 nucleotides align to TRBD1. The length of the CDR3 is 16 residues. Germline V gives CDR1 SQVTM, CDR2 ANQGSEA. J lost 1 base, V lost 3 bases, and 8 bases had no gene match. This CDR3 reads CSVDRWGTGGSYEQYF. The DNA for the CDR3 is TGCAGCGTTGATAGGTGGGGGACAGGGGGTTCCTACGAGCAGTACTTC.

The chain is built from TRBV4-3 and TRBJ1-2; a weak D match, TRBD1 (5 bases). Germline V lookup: CDR1 LGHNA, CDR2 YSLEER. Trimming removed 0 bases at V and 10 bases at J, with 15 bases between. This CDR3 comprises 14 residues. The CDR3: CASSQDLELGVYTF. DNA for the CDR3: TGCGCCAGCAGCCAAGATCTAGAGTTGGGGGTCTACACCTTC.

A remark on this clonotype: This may stem from a read error, because a much larger clone lies one nucleotide away. The chain joins TRBV4-3 to TRBJ2-7; D may be TRBD2 (5 bases). CDR3 length: 13 amino acids. Germline loops: CDR1 LGHNA, CDR2 YSLEER. DNA of the CDR3: TGCGCCAGCAGCCAAGTTGGGGAGTCCGAGCAGTGCTTC. This sequence encodes CASSQVGESEQCF.

This clonotype showed up just once. The junction does not match germline at one end; this may be a read error. This chain joins TRBV6-2 or TRBV6-3 and TRBJ2-7, with a weak D call TRBD2 (5 bases). Per the germline V gene, CDR1 is MNHEY and CDR2 is SVGEGT. CDR3 length equals 13 residues. The CDR3 is CASSWWEHYEHYF. In DNA form, the CDR3 reads TGTGCCAGCTCGTGGTGGGAGCACTACGAGCACTACTTC.

About this clonotype: At one end the junction does not follow the germline gene, possibly because of a read error. The genes are TRBV14 and TRBJ2-7; tentative D call: TRBD1 (5 bases). This CDR3 region has 13 residues. Germline CDR1 and CDR2: SGHDN and FVKESK. The CDR3 nucleotides read TGTGTCAGCAGCACACAGGCGTCCTACGAGCAGTACTTC. It is translated as CVSSTQASYEQYF.

In DNA form, the CDR3 reads TGCGCCAGCAGCTTGGGACTAGCGGGAGAGGAGTTCTTC. It yields the protein CASSLGLAGEEFF. This chain connects TRBV5-1 to TRBJ2-1; TRBD2 agrees at 12 bases. With 0 bases clipped from V and 14 bases from J, the junction kept 3 bases outside the gene matches. CDR1 is SGHRS, CDR2 YFSETQ, per germline. The CDR3 consists of 13 residues.

This rearrangement joins TRBV11-2 to TRBJ1-1; no firm D call. Per germline, CDR1 SGHAT and CDR2 FQNNGV. V lost 9 bases and J 6 bases, leaving 26 bases between the germline ends. CDR3 length equals 16 residues. The CDR3 reads CARSRGRAGVFSEAFF. The CDR3 DNA is TGTGCCAGAAGCCGAGGTAGGGCTGGGGTCTTCTCTGAAGCTTTCTTT.

The chain uses TRBV12-3 or TRBV12-4 and TRBJ2-3; 7 nucleotides line up with TRBD2. CDR3 length: 14 residues. J lost 6 bases, V lost 6 bases, and 9 bases had no gene match. In nucleotides, the CDR3 is TGTGCCAGCAGGCGGGGGAGCGCCAGCGATACGCAGTATTTT. Translating it yields CASRRGSASDTQYF.

Of note for this clonotype: A read error may produce the germline difference seen at one junction end. The chain recombines TRBV5-1 with TRBJ2-3; D unclear. The V gene's germline CDR1 is SGHRS and CDR2 YFSETQ. This CDR3 has 13 residues. CDR3 loop: CASRGAGSDTQYF. The DNA of the CDR3 is TGCGCAAGCAGAGGCGCAGGCTCAGATACGCAGTATTTT.

Comment on this clonotype: A much more abundant neighbour one base away suggests this may be a read error. The chain uses TRBV5-4 and TRBJ2-2; tentative D call: TRBD1 (6 bases). Germline CDR1 SGHNT, CDR2 YYREEE (reference sequence). Trimming took off 7 bases at V and 0 bases at J, with 10 bases between the two ends. The CDR3 loop spans 14 amino acids. The CDR3 DNA reads TGTGCCAGCTGGCCAGGGGCGAACACCGGGGAGCTGTTTTTT. Its translation: CASWPGANTGELFF.

This clonotype was seen repeatedly, ten times or more. The CDR3 DNA reads as TGTGCCAGCAGTTTTGACTTTACCTACGAGCAGTACTTC. Translation gives CASSFDFTYEQYF. The chain uses TRBV12-3 or TRBV12-4 and TRBJ2-7; D not certain. This CDR3 has 13 amino acids. V was shortened by 3 bases and J by 2 bases, with 8 bases between the two germline ends.

With regard to this clonotype: The missing conserved phenylalanine or tryptophan at the end of this CDR3 makes a read error likely. The chain uses TRBV11-2 and TRBJ2-2; TRBD2 might be the D (6 bases). This CDR3 has 17 amino acids. The germline V gene has CDR1 SGHAT and CDR2 FQNNGV. V lost 1 base and J lost 7, with 19 bases in between. The CDR3 DNA reads TGTGCCAGCAGCTTAGCATCAGGAGGGGCGGACATCGGGGAGCTGTTTTTA. It encodes CASSLASGGADIGELFL.